This T cell receptor (beta chain) emerged from a study of early T cells in non-severe SARS-CoV-2 infection. The overall study: Whole-blood bulk RNA, unsorted, was sequenced, and chains were unpaired.

Worth noting for this clonotype: Its specificity is not known.

This CDR3 contains 13 residues. V gave up 2 bases and J gave up 5 bases, with 9 bases separating them. Germline CDR1 and CDR2: MNHNS and SASEGT. Study results and limitations: Sequences matched to VDJdb favored anti-spike CD8 responses, while private and CD4 specificities were missed.

Researchers tagged individual cDNA molecules with unique molecular identifiers. TCRdb passed the 5' RACE reads through MiXCR, listing each CDR3 protein once. The sample holds tens of thousands of distinct CDR3 sequences, 13% seen once. The V call is TRBV6-1, the J call TRBJ1-1, with D perhaps matching TRBD1 (5 bases). The specimen was whole blood, collected at baseline. The clonotype was recovered from an adult who was a healthcare worker with PCR-confirmed SARS-CoV-2 infection or an uninfected control (not recorded which). CDR3 protein: CASSEFRGTEAFF. The CDR3 DNA reads TGTGCCAGCAGTGAATTTAGGGGAACTGAAGCTTTCTTT.